The 5 T cell receptor beta chains in this list originate from one sample, sequenced in a study of T cell responses to AZD1222 COVID-19 vaccine. Libraries were prepared by immunoSEQ multiplex PCR; TCRdb keeps only in-frame clonotypes and omits some of them. The sample has 120,000 to 150,000 clones; around 90% are singletons. The sequences come from peripheral blood, collected on day 0 of MenACWY control vaccination. The receptors here all came from an adult in good health.

The sample holds one count of this clone. This chain links TRBV6-5 with TRBJ1-5; 8 bases map to TRBD1. The CDR3 is 15 amino acids. Germline V gives CDR1 MNHEY, CDR2 SVGAGI. With V trimmed by 6 bases and J by 3 bases, 7 bases remained unmatched. Here the CDR3 DNA reads TGTGCCAGCAGCCCCGGGACAGGCCTCAATCAGCCCCAGCATTTT. Translating it yields CASSPGTGLNQPQHF.

The V call is TRBV9, the J call TRBJ2-7; D possibly corresponds to TRBD1 (5 bases). Per germline, CDR1 SGDLS and CDR2 YYNGEE. The CDR3 sequence is 13 residues long. V dropped 3 bases and J dropped 3 bases, with 10 bases sitting between them. For the CDR3, the DNA is TGTGCCAGCAGCGCTACAGGAATCTACGAGCAGTACTTC. This gives the protein CASSATGIYEQYF.

The chain is built from TRBV28 and TRBJ1-4; D is possibly TRBD1 (5 bases). Per the germline V gene, CDR1 is MDHEN and CDR2 is SYDVKM. Trimming removed 6 bases from V and 8 bases from J, with 19 bases in between. CDR3 length: 15 residues. The CDR3 spells CASSPGSAVREKLFF. CDR3 in DNA: TGTGCCAGCAGCCCAGGGAGTGCGGTTAGGGAAAAACTGTTTTTT.

The V gene is TRBV27, the J gene TRBJ2-7; D might be TRBD1 (6 bases). This CDR3 has 15 amino acids. Trimming left V 8 bases short and J 0 bases short, with 17 bases between. Germline assignment: CDR1 MNHEY and CDR2 SMNVEV (reference sequence). The CDR3 sequence: CASRVGQRSSYEQYF. The CDR3 region has the DNA TGTGCCAGCCGCGTCGGACAGAGGAGCTCCTACGAGCAGTACTTC.

The chain carries TRBV6-5 and TRBJ2-1; D remains unclear. The CDR3 is 14 amino acids. Deletions cut 8 bases from V and 0 bases from J, with 11 bases between. Germline V gene lookup returns CDR1 MNHEY and CDR2 SVGAGI. The CDR3 region is CASLTVSSYNEQFF. CDR3 bases: TGTGCCAGCTTGACGGTAAGCTCCTACAATGAGCAGTTCTTC.